This TCR beta chain emerged from a study of CD8 T cells in Susac syndrome. CD8+ and CD4+ blood T cells underwent TCR beta sequencing. The CD8+ and CD4+ T cells were negatively isolated, with the TEMRA cells enriched by FACS. V shed 3 bases and J 2 bases; nucleotides not matched to a gene: 9. The CDR3 spans 17 residues. CDR1 and CDR2 from the germline V gene are MNHEY and SVGEGT. 0.5 to 1 ug RNA was reverse transcribed with random hexamers. TCRdb processed the immunoSEQ multiplex PCR reads anew with MiXCR; each CDR3 protein has one entry. The sample holds about 120,000 distinct CDR3 sequences, about nine tenths seen once.

This clonotype originated in a human donor in good health. J is TRBJ2-2 and V is TRBV6-2 or TRBV6-3; 7 nucleotides line up with TRBD1. What was sequenced was CD8+ T cells from PBMCs. CDR3 coding DNA: TGTGCCAGCAGTTATGCACAGGGGCTCGCCAACACCGGGGAGCTGTTTTTT. Translation: CASSYAQGLANTGELFF.